This T cell receptor (beta chain) was retrieved from a study of blood T cells in healthy people across ages. Study-wide results and limits: Versus aged donors, long-lived donors had higher diversity and more naive CD4+ cells. Per million T cells, TCR beta diversity dropped about linearly as age rose.

The V gene's germline CDR1 is LGHDT and CDR2 YNNKEL (reference sequence). This CDR3 is 16 amino acids long. The junction had 7 bases not matched to a gene; V was cut back by 1 base and J by 2 bases. Isolation recovered at least 7 million PBMCs from every sample. Extractions gave at least 6 micrograms of total RNA per sample. In its sample, this clonotype was seen a few times. Its antigen is still unknown. The authors ran a second PCR of about 6 to 11 cycles using a sample-barcoded 5' primer and a J-beta primer mix. TCRdb analysed the 5' RACE reads with MiXCR anew, one entry per CDR3 protein. The data show some 1.6 million distinct CDR3 sequences, with about 35% seen just once and about 11% held by the top ten.

The rearrangement links TRBV3-1 to TRBJ2-7; 8 bases align to TRBD2. The sequence was obtained from a woman aged 25 to 45 in good health. Sequencing input: blood. The CDR3 region has the DNA TGTGCCAGCAGCCAAGTACGGCGGGGGGCCCCCTACGAGCAGTACTTC. It is translated as CASSQVRRGAPYEQYF.